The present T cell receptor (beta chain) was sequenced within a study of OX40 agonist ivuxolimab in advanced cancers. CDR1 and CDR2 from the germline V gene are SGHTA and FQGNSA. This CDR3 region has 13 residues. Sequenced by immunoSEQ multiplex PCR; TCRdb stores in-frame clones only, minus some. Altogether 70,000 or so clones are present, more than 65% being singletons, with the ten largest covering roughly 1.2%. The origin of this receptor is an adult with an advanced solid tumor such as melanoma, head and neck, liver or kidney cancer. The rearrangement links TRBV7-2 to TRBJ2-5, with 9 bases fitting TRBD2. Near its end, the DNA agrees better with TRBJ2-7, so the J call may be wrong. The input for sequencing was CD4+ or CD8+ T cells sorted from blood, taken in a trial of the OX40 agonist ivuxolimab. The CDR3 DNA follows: TGTGCCAGCAGACCTAGCGGGGTCGGCGAGCAGTACTTC. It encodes CASRPSGVGEQYF.